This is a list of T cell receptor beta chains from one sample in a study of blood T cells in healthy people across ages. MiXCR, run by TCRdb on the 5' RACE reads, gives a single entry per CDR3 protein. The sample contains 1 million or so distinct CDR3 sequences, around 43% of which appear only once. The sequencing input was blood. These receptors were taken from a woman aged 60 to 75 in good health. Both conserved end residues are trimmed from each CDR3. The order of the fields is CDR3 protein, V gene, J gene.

CDR3aa: ASSASSPRVGEREQY; v_gene: TRBV25-1; j_gene: TRBJ2-7
CDR3aa: SVASGFAMNTEAF; v_gene: TRBV29-1; j_gene: TRBJ1-1
CDR3aa: ASSGLGQLQETQY; v_gene: TRBV27; j_gene: TRBJ2-5
CDR3aa: ASSVDVGGAGGQETQY; v_gene: TRBV9; j_gene: TRBJ2-5
CDR3aa: SVSMTGGSPGYT; v_gene: TRBV29-1; j_gene: TRBJ1-2
CDR3aa: SARDQRDRADIRY; v_gene: TRBV20-1; j_gene: TRBJ2-7
CDR3aa: ASSQGGRVSYGYT; v_gene: TRBV3-1; j_gene: TRBJ1-2
CDR3aa: SVERGINEKLF; v_gene: TRBV29-1; j_gene: TRBJ1-4
CDR3aa: ASSLGRTGDQQDTQY; v_gene: TRBV5-1; j_gene: TRBJ2-3
CDR3aa: ASSLAGYNVLSTEAF; v_gene: TRBV7-2; j_gene: TRBJ1-1
CDR3aa: ASSFKSGFTDTQY; v_gene: TRBV7-3; j_gene: TRBJ2-3
CDR3aa: ASSVRGGSQPQH; v_gene: TRBV7-2; j_gene: TRBJ1-5
CDR3aa: SVTTGGGYGYT; v_gene: TRBV29-1; j_gene: TRBJ1-2
CDR3aa: ASSEREGHDTDTQY; v_gene: TRBV18; j_gene: TRBJ2-3
CDR3aa: ATSRDGQGSEEQY; v_gene: TRBV15; j_gene: TRBJ2-5
CDR3aa: ASSLTQVRNEQY; v_gene: TRBV5-5; j_gene: TRBJ2-7
CDR3aa: SVLDRDAGRYT; v_gene: TRBV29-1; j_gene: TRBJ1-2
CDR3aa: ASSQAGSNYGYT; v_gene: TRBV3-1; j_gene: TRBJ1-2
CDR3aa: SARDPSGPWGTDTQY; v_gene: TRBV20-1; j_gene: TRBJ2-3
CDR3aa: ASSEFPSGSFRTTDTQY; v_gene: TRBV25-1; j_gene: TRBJ2-3
CDR3aa: ASSPDPAGNYEQY; v_gene: TRBV27; j_gene: TRBJ2-7
CDR3aa: SASSSGSDETQY; v_gene: TRBV20-1; j_gene: TRBJ2-5
CDR3aa: ASSKYGVQETQY; v_gene: TRBV21-1; j_gene: TRBJ2-5
CDR3aa: SARGREKPNEQY; v_gene: TRBV20-1; j_gene: TRBJ2-7